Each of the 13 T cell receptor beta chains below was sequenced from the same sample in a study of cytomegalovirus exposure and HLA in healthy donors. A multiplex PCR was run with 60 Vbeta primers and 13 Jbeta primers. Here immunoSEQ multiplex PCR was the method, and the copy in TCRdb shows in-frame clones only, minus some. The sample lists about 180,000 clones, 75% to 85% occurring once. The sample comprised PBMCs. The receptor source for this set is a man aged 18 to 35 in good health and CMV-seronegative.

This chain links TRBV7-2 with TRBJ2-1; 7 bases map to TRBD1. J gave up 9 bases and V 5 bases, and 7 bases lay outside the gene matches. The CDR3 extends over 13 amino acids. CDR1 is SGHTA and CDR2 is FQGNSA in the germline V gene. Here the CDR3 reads CASSKQGYGEQFF. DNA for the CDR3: TGTGCCAGCAGCAAACAGGGGTATGGTGAGCAGTTCTTC.

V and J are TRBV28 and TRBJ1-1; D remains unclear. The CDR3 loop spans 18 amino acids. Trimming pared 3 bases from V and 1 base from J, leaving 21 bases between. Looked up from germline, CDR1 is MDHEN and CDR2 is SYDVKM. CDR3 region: CASSLGPHGQEGNTEAFF. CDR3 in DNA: TGTGCCAGCAGTTTGGGCCCTCATGGGCAGGAGGGGAACACTGAAGCTTTCTTT.

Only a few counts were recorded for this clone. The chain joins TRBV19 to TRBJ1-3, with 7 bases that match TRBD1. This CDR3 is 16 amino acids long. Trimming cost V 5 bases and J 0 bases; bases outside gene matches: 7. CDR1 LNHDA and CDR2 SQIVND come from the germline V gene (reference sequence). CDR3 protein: CASSSGQVVSGNTIYF. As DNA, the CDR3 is TGTGCCAGTAGTTCCGGACAGGTTGTCTCTGGAAACACCATATATTTT.

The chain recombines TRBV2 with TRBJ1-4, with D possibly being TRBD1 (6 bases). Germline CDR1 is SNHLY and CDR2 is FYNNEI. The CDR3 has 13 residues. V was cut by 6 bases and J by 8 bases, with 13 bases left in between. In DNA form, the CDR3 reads TGTGCCAGCAGGAACAGGGTGGGAGAAAAACTGTTTTTT. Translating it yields CASRNRVGEKLFF.

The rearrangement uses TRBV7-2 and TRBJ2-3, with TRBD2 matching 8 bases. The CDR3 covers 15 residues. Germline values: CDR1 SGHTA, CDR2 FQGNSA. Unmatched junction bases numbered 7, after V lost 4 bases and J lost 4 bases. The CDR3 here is CASSSMGLESDTQYF. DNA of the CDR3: TGTGCCAGCAGCTCAATGGGACTAGAATCAGATACGCAGTATTTT. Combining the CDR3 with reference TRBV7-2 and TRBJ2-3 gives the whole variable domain GAGVSQSPSNKVTEKGKDVELRCDPISGHTALYWYRQSLGQGLEFLIYFQGNSAPDKSGLPSDRFSAERTGGSVSTLTIQRTQQEDSAVYLCASSSMGLESDTQYFGPGTRLTVL.

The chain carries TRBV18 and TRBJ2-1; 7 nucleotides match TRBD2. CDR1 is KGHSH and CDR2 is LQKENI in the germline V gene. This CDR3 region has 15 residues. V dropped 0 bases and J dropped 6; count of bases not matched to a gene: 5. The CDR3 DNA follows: TGTGCCAGCTCACCACCGGGCGGGAGAGTCAATGAGCAGTTCTTC. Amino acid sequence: CASSPPGGRVNEQFF. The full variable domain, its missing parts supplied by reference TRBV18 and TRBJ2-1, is NAGVMQNPRHLVRRRGQEARLRCSPMKGHSHVYWYRQLPEEGLKFMVYLQKENIIDESGMPKERFSAEFPKEGPSILRIQQVVRGDSAAYFCASSPPGGRVNEQFFGPGTRLTVL.

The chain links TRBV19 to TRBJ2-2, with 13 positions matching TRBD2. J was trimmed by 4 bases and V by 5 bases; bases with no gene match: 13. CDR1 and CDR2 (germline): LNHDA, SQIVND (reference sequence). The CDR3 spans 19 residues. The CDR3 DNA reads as TGTGCCAGTAGTCTAAGGACTAGCGGGAGTCCCCCCGGCACCGGGGAGCTGTTTTTT. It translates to CASSLRTSGSPPGTGELFF.

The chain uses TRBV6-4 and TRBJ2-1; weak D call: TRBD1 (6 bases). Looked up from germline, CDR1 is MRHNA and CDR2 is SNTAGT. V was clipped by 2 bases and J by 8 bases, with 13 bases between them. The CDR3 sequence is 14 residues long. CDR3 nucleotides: TGTGCCAGCAGTGACGGGCAGGACAGCCATGAGCAGTTCTTC. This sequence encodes CASSDGQDSHEQFF.

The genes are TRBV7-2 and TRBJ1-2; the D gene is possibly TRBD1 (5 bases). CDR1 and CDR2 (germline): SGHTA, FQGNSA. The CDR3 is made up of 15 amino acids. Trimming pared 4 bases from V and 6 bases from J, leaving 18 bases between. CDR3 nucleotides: TGTGCCAGCAGCTCCTCCTCTCAGGGTATGGATGGCTACACCTTC. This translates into CASSSSSQGMDGYTF.

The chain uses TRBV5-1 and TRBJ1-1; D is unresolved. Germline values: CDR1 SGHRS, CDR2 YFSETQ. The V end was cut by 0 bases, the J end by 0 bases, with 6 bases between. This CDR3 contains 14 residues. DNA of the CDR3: TGCGCCAGCAGCTTGGGGCCAGTGAACACTGAAGCTTTCTTT. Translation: CASSLGPVNTEAFF.

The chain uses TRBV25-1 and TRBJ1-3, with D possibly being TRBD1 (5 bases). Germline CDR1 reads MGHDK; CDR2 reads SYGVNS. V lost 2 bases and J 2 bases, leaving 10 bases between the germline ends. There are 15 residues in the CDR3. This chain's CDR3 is CASSEPRVAGNTIYF. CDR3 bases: TGTGCCAGCAGTGAACCCAGGGTAGCTGGAAACACCATATATTTT.

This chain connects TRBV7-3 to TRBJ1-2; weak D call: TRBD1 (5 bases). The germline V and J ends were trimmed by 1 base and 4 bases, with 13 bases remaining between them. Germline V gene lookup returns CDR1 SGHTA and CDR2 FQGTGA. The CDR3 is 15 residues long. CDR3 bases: TGTGCCAGCAGCTTAAGGGGGGGTTCCCTCTATGGCTACACCTTC. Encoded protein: CASSLRGGSLYGYTF.

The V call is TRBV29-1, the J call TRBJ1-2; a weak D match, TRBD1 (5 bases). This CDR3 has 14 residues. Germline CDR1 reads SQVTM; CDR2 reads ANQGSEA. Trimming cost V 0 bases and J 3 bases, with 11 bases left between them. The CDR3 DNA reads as TGCAGCGTTGAAGATTTGGGGGGGTACTATGGCTACACCTTC. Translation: CSVEDLGGYYGYTF. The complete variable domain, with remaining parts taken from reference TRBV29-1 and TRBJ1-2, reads SAVISQKPSRDICQRGTSLTIQCQVDSQVTMMFWYRQQPGQSLTLIATANQGSEATYESGFVIDKFPISRPNLTFSTLTVSNMSPEDSSIYLCSVEDLGGYYGYTFGSGTRLTVV.